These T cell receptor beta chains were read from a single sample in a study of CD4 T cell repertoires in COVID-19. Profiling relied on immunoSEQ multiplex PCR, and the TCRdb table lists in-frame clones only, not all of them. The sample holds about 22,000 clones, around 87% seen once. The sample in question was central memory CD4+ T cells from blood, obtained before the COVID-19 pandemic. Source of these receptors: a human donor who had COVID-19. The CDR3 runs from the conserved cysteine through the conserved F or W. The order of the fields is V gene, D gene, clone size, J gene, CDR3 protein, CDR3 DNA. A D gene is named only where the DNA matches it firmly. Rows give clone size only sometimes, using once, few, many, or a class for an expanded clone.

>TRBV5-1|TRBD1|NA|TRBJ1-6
CASSLVQGAESPLHF
TGCGCCAGCAGCTTGGTACAGGGGGCCGAATCACCCCTCCACTTT
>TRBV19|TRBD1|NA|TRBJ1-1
CASSIGQGNTEAFF
TGTGCCAGTAGTATAGGACAGGGAAACACTGAAGCTTTCTTT
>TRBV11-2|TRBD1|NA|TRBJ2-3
CASSRSGQFTDTQYF
TGTGCCAGCAGCCGATCGGGACAGTTCACAGATACGCAGTATTTT
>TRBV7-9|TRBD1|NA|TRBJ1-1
CASSKNTGGGEAFF
TGTGCCAGCAGCAAAAACACAGGGGGGGGTGAAGCTTTCTTT
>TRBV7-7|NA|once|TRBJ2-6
CASSLASHGANVLTF
TGTGCCAGCAGCTTAGCTAGTCATGGGGCCAACGTCCTGACTTTC
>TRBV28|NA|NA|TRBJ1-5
CASSPAGYSNQPQHF
TGTGCCAGCAGTCCGGCAGGTTATAGCAATCAGCCCCAGCATTTT
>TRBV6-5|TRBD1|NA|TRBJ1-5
CASAGDSGSQPQHF
TGTGCCAGTGCCGGGGACAGTGGATCACAGCCCCAGCATTTT
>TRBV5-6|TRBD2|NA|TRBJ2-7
CASSLNGGAYEQYF
TGTGCCAGCAGCTTGAACGGGGGGGCCTACGAGCAGTACTTC
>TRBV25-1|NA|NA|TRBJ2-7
CASSSGSREQYF
TGTGCCAGCAGTTCGGGTAGTCGCGAGCAGTACTTC
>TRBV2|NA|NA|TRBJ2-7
CASARVLGIRGGYEQYF
TGTGCCAGCGCCCGCGTGTTGGGAATTCGAGGAGGCTACGAGCAGTACTTC
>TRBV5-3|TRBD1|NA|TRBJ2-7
CARSLAGTEYEQYF
TGTGCCAGAAGCTTGGCCGGGACAGAATACGAGCAGTACTTC
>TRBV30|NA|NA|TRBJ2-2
CALPRGTGNTGELFF
TGTGCCTTACCAAGAGGTACCGGGAACACCGGGGAGCTGTTTTTT
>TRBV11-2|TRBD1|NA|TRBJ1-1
CASSLRTGADF
TGTGCCAGCAGCCTCCGGACAGGGGCCGACTTT
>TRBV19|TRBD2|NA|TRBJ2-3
CASSTTSGNTDTQYF
TGTGCCAGTAGTACGACTAGCGGAAACACAGATACGCAGTATTTT
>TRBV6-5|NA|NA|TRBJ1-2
CASSYTGGGRDYGYTF
TGTGCCAGCAGTTACACGGGTGGGGGCAGGGATTATGGCTACACCTTC
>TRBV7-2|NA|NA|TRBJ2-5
CASSPAGQSKTQYF
TGTGCCAGCAGCCCGGCGGGACAGTCGAAGACCCAGTACTTC
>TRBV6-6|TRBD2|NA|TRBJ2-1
CASSGLAGINEQFF
TGTGCCAGCAGTGGTCTAGCGGGGATCAATGAGCAGTTCTTC
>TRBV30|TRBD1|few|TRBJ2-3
CAWTGGGDTQYF
TGTGCCTGGACAGGGGGTGGGGATACGCAGTATTTT
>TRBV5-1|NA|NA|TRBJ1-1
CASRQAGYTEAFF
TGCGCCAGCAGACAGGCTGGGTACACTGAAGCTTTCTTT
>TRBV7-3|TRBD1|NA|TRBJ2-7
CASSWTGGASYEQYF
TGTGCCAGCAGCTGGACAGGGGGCGCATCCTACGAGCAGTACTTC
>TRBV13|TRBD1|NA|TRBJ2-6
CASSLGQGAPGANVLTF
TGTGCCAGCAGCTTAGGACAGGGGGCGCCTGGGGCCAACGTCCTGACTTTC
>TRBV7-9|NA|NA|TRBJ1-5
CASSLGSSNSNQPQHF
TGTGCCAGCAGCTTAGGGAGTAGTAACAGCAATCAGCCCCAGCATTTT
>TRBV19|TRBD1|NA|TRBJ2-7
CASSADRASYEQYF
TGTGCCAGTAGTGCGGACAGGGCCTCCTACGAGCAGTACTTC
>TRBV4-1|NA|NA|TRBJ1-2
CASSHQNYGYTF
TGCGCCAGCAGCCACCAGAACTATGGCTACACCTTC
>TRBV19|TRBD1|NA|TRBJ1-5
CASSTGQDQPQHF
TGTGCCAGTAGTACCGGACAGGATCAGCCCCAGCATTTT
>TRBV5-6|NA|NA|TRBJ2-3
CASSLVQGWSDTQYF
TGTGCCAGCAGCTTGGTGCAGGGATGGTCAGATACGCAGTATTTT
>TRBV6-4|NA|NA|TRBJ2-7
CASSDGRLSAPIEQYF
TGTGCCAGCAGTGACGGCAGACTGTCGGCCCCTATCGAGCAGTACTTC
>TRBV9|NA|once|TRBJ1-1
CASSVDSVAGEAFF
TGTGCCAGCAGCGTAGATTCGGTGGCAGGTGAAGCTTTCTTT
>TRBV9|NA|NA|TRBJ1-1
CASSSGGGTEAFF
TGTGCCAGCAGCTCGGGGGGTGGCACTGAAGCTTTCTTT
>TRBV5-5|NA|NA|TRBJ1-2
CASSPGGNYGYTF
TGTGCCAGCAGCCCTGGGGGGAACTATGGCTACACCTTC
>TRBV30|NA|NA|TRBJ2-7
CAWSVPQGLYEQYF
TGTGCCTGGAGTGTACCCCAGGGGCTCTACGAGCAGTACTTC
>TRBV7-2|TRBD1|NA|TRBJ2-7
CASSWGQGQQEQYF
TGTGCCAGCAGCTGGGGACAGGGTCAGCAAGAGCAGTACTTC
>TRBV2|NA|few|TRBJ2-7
CASWGERGGAYEQYF
TGTGCCAGCTGGGGAGAGCGAGGTGGGGCCTACGAGCAGTACTTC
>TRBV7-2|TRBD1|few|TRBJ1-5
CASSRKTGVNQPQHF
TGTGCCAGCAGCCGAAAAACAGGGGTCAATCAGCCCCAGCATTTT
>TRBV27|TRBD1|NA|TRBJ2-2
CASSSPGQRGRTGELFF
TGTGCCAGCAGTTCGCCGGGACAGCGAGGTCGTACCGGGGAGCTGTTTTTT
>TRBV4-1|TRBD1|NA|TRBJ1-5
CASSQEGTGKNQPQHF
TGCGCCAGCAGCCAAGAAGGGACAGGGAAAAATCAGCCCCAGCATTTT
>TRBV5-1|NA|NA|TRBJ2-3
CASSLSTDTQYF
TGCGCCAGCAGCCTTAGCACAGATACGCAGTATTTT
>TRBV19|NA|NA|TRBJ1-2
CASRLPRGGDPYGYTF
TGTGCCAGTAGGCTCCCCAGGGGCGGTGATCCTTATGGCTACACCTTC
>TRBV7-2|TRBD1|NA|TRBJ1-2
CASSPARTGLGGYTF
TGTGCCAGCAGCCCCGCCCGGACAGGTCTCGGGGGCTACACCTTC
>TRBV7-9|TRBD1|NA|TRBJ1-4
CASSVPGQVQIEKLFF
TGTGCCAGCAGCGTCCCGGGACAGGTTCAGATTGAAAAACTGTTTTTT
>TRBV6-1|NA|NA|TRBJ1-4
CASSEAVGGEKLFF
TGTGCCAGCAGTGAAGCGGTGGGAGGTGAAAAACTGTTTTTT
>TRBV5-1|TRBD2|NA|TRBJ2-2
CASSLALAGPGELFF
TGCGCCAGCAGCTTGGCACTAGCGGGTCCCGGGGAGCTGTTTTTT
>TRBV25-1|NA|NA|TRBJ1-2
CASSDPSGGDYGYTF
TGTGCCAGCAGTGACCCTAGCGGGGGTGACTATGGCTACACCTTC
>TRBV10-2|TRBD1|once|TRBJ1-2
CAREPTGVYGYTF
TGCGCCAGAGAACCGACAGGGGTCTATGGCTACACCTTC
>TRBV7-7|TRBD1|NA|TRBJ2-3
CASSPTTGESTDTQYF
TGTGCCAGCAGCCCGACGACAGGGGAAAGCACAGATACGCAGTATTTT
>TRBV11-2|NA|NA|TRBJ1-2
CASSQNYGYTF
TGTGCCAGCAGTCAGAACTATGGCTACACCTTC
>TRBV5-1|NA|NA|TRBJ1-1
CASSLVGRGRTEAFF
TGCGCCAGCAGCTTGGTGGGCAGGGGACGCACTGAAGCTTTCTTT
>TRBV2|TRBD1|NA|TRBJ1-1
CASKTGLGTEAFF
TGTGCCAGCAAGACAGGGTTGGGCACTGAAGCTTTCTTT
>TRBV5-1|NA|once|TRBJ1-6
CASSSRGADNSPLHF
TGCGCCAGCAGCTCACGGGGGGCCGATAATTCACCCCTCCACTTT